The present entry profiles one T cell receptor beta chain with its context. These data belong to a study of cytomegalovirus exposure and HLA in healthy donors. It was with 60 Vbeta and 13 Jbeta primers that the PCR ran. TCRdb keeps only in-frame clones here, not all; method: immunoSEQ multiplex PCR. Among fewer than 200,000 clones, 81% were seen once, and the ten largest hold more than 3%. CDR3 size: 19 residues. The V end lost 0 bases, the J end lost 1 base, and 20 bases lay between the germline ends. Germline CDR1 SGDLS, CDR2 YYNGEE. The sequencing input was PBMCs. The receptor was isolated from a man aged 35-49 years in good health and CMV-seropositive. The chain has TRBV9 and TRBJ1-3; weak D call: TRBD1 (6 bases). The CDR3 sequence: CASSVDGGGRILSGNTIYF. As DNA, the CDR3 is TGTGCCAGCAGCGTAGATGGCGGGGGCAGGATTCTATCTGGAAACACCATATATTTT.